These T cell receptor beta chains were read from a single sample in a study of OX40 agonist ivuxolimab in advanced cancers. Measured with immunoSEQ multiplex PCR; TCRdb has only the in-frame clones, and not every one. Of some 83,000 clones in the sample, approximately 83% were seen once. This specimen consisted of CD4+ or CD8+ T cells sorted from blood, obtained in a trial of the OX40 agonist ivuxolimab. All receptors derive from an adult with an advanced solid tumor such as melanoma, head and neck, liver or kidney cancer. CDR3s include the opening cysteine and the closing phenylalanine or tryptophan. D genes are given only for firm matches. Size is omitted from some rows. Given values are once, few, many or a class for expanded clones.

v_call,j_call,d_call,clone_size,cdr3_nt,cdr3_aa
TRBV6-5,TRBJ2-7,.,.,TGTGCCAGCAGGGGGTACGTACGGGAGCAGTACTTC,CASRGYVREQYF
TRBV2,TRBJ2-7,TRBD1,.,TGTGCCAGCCGAAGGGGGGACAGGGAGGACTACGAGCAGTACTTC,CASRRGDREDYEQYF
TRBV27,TRBJ2-5,.,.,TGTGCCAGCAGTACAACTCTGCCGGGAGCAAAGACCCAGTACTTC,CASSTTLPGAKTQYF
TRBV4-3,TRBJ2-2,TRBD1,.,TGCGCCAGCAGCTTGCGGACAGGGGATGACTCCGGGGAGCTGTTTTTT,CASSLRTGDDSGELFF
TRBV19,TRBJ2-7,.,.,TGTGCCAGTAGTATAGGTCGGCCTAGCCCCTCCTACGAGCAGTACTTC,CASSIGRPSPSYEQYF
TRBV7-2,TRBJ1-1,.,.,TGTGCCAGCAGCGTTTACGTTGGGTCGAACACTGAAGCTTTCTTT,CASSVYVGSNTEAFF
TRBV30,TRBJ1-1,.,.,TGTGCCTGGAGAAAAGGGTCGAACACTGAAGCTTTCTTT,CAWRKGSNTEAFF
TRBV30,TRBJ2-3,TRBD2,.,TGTGCCTACTTCAGCGGGAGGGCCCGACCAGATACGCAGTATTTT,CAYFSGRARPDTQYF
TRBV5-5,TRBJ1-1,.,.,TGTGCCAGCAGCTTGGAATTTGGTGAAGCTTCCTTT,CASSLEFGEASF
TRBV2,TRBJ1-6,.,.,TGTGCCAGCAGTGGGGCCAGCCACTATAATTCACCCCTCCACTTT,CASSGASHYNSPLHF
TRBV11-2,TRBJ2-2,.,.,TGTGCCAGCAGCTTAGACTTTTCCGGGGAGCTGTTTTTT,CASSLDFSGELFF
TRBV9,TRBJ1-3,.,.,TGTGCCAGCAGCGTTACAGGAGGAAACACCATATATTTT,CASSVTGGNTIYF
TRBV7-6,TRBJ2-1,TRBD2,.,TGTGCCAGCAGCTTATCTACTAGCGGTTTCTCCTACAATGAGCAGTTCTTC,CASSLSTSGFSYNEQFF
TRBV7-2,TRBJ2-3,TRBD2,.,TGTGCCAGCAGCTTGGCCGGGAGGGGGAGAGATACGCAGTATTTT,CASSLAGRGRDTQYF
TRBV7-2,TRBJ2-3,.,.,TGTGCCAGCAGCTCCCCCGACAGCCTACTCACAGATACGCAGTATTTT,CASSSPDSLLTDTQYF
TRBV28,TRBJ1-1,.,.,TGTGCCAGCAGTTTGCCAGGGCCGAACACTGAAGCTTTCTTT,CASSLPGPNTEAFF
TRBV11-2,TRBJ2-7,.,.,TGTGCCAGCAGCTTAGATAACGCGGCTGTCGGGCAGTACTTC,CASSLDNAAVGQYF
TRBV5-5,TRBJ1-1,.,few,TGTGCCAGCAGCTCCCAGGTGGGGGGGAACACTGAAGCTTTCTTT,CASSSQVGGNTEAFF
TRBV7-9,TRBJ2-3,TRBD2,.,TGTGCCAGCAGCTTAGGAGCGGGGAACACAGATACGCAGTATTTT,CASSLGAGNTDTQYF
TRBV11-3,TRBJ1-1,.,.,TGTGCCAGCAGCTTAGCCGACAGGACTGAAGCTTTCTTT,CASSLADRTEAFF
TRBV7-6,TRBJ2-1,.,.,TGTGCCAGCAGCTTAGCCCCCCCCACCAACTCCTACAATGAGCAGTTCTTC,CASSLAPPTNSYNEQFF
TRBV9,TRBJ2-1,TRBD2,.,TGTGCCAGCAGCGTGGCGGGACTAGACAACAATGAGCAGTTCTTC,CASSVAGLDNNEQFF
TRBV7-2,TRBJ1-4,.,.,TGTGCCAGCAGCCGAAGCATTAATGAAAAACTGTTTTTT,CASSRSINEKLFF
TRBV21-1,TRBJ1-5,.,.,TGTGCCAGCAGCAAAAGCAGGCGGACTAATCAGCCCCAGCATTTT,CASSKSRRTNQPQHF
TRBV6-1,TRBJ2-1,.,.,TGTGCCAGTACCCTCGGAAGGAGCTCCTACAATGAGCAGTTCTTC,CASTLGRSSYNEQFF
TRBV7-8,TRBJ2-1,.,.,TGTGCCAGCAGCTCCCGAGGGACCACAGGGGTGGGGAGGTTACCTGAGCAGTTCTTC,CASSSRGTTGVGRLPEQFF
TRBV7-8,TRBJ2-1,.,.,TGTGCCAGCAGCCCGCGGGCGTCCTACAATGAGCAGTTCTTC,CASSPRASYNEQFF
TRBV18,TRBJ1-5,.,.,TGTGCCAGCTCAAGCTTGGAGGGAGGTGATCAGCCCCAGCATTTT,CASSSLEGGDQPQHF
TRBV18,TRBJ1-5,.,few,TGTGCCAGCTCACCAATTGCTGTTAGCAATCAGCCCCAGCATTTT,CASSPIAVSNQPQHF
TRBV6-5,TRBJ1-3,TRBD1,.,TGTGCCAGCAGACCCGGGACAGGGGGAAACACCATATATTTT,CASRPGTGGNTIYF
TRBV19,TRBJ1-4,.,few,TGTGCCAGTAGTGGAGAGACAAAAGTCGGAAAACTGTTTTTT,CASSGETKVGKLFF
TRBV4-3,TRBJ1-6,.,.,TGCGCCAGCAGCCAAGAATTCCAGGGTGAATCACCCCTCCACTTT,CASSQEFQGESPLHF
TRBV5-1,TRBJ2-5,.,.,TGCGCCAGCAGCTGGGGGGGCGAGGGGGCGATAGGCCAAGAGACCCAGTACTTC,CASSWGGEGAIGQETQYF
TRBV5-6,TRBJ2-7,.,once,TGTGCCAGCATCCGCAGGGGTTCCTACGAGCAGTACTTC,CASIRRGSYEQYF
TRBV5-5,TRBJ1-1,TRBD1,.,TGTGCCAGCAGCTGGGACAGAGAAGCTTTCTTT,CASSWDREAFF
TRBV29-1,TRBJ2-5,.,.,TGCAGCGTTGTAAGGCGTAGCCAAGAGACCCAGTACTTC,CSVVRRSQETQYF
TRBV7-3,TRBJ2-5,.,.,TGTGCCAGCAGCTTAATGGGTGCAGGGGGGCGAGAGACCCAGTACTTC,CASSLMGAGGRETQYF
TRBV19,TRBJ2-7,.,.,TGTGCCAGTAGTATTGGTTACGAGCAGTACTTC,CASSIGYEQYF
TRBV4-3,TRBJ1-5,.,.,TGCGCCAGCAGCCAAGATCTCACCAGGGAAAATCAGCCCCAGCATTTT,CASSQDLTRENQPQHF
TRBV5-1,TRBJ2-2,.,.,TGCGCCAGCAGCTTCCCAGCGGCGAACACCGGGGAGCTGTTTTTT,CASSFPAANTGELFF
TRBV4-1,TRBJ1-2,.,.,TGCGCCAGCAGCCCCCAGGGTGTCCATGGCTACACCTTC,CASSPQGVHGYTF
TRBV6-5,TRBJ2-7,.,.,TGTGCCAGCAGCCCGAACTACGAGCAGTACTTC,CASSPNYEQYF
TRBV7-8,TRBJ2-7,.,.,TGTGCCAGCACCCTAGGGGGGGGGCCCTCCTACGAGCAGTACTTC,CASTLGGGPSYEQYF
TRBV11-2,TRBJ2-5,.,.,TGTGCCAGCAGCTTAGGACGGGCGCGGGAGACCCAGTACTTC,CASSLGRARETQYF
TRBV28,TRBJ1-1,.,.,TGTGCCAGCAGTCAGGGGAACACTGAAGCTTTCTTT,CASSQGNTEAFF
TRBV18,TRBJ1-4,TRBD1,.,TGTGCCAGCTCACCGACAGGGGGCGATGAAAAACTGTTTTTT,CASSPTGGDEKLFF
TRBV7-2,TRBJ2-7,.,.,TGTGCCAGCAGCTCTCCCGACAGACTTAGCTACGAGCAGTACTTC,CASSSPDRLSYEQYF
TRBV11-2,TRBJ2-7,.,.,TGTGCCAGCAGCTTAGGTGGTAGCGGCACCTACGAGCAGTACTTC,CASSLGGSGTYEQYF
TRBV14,TRBJ2-7,TRBD2,once,TGTGCCAGCAGCCCCCGCCGAAGGACTAGCGGGGGTTACGAGCAGTACTTC,CASSPRRRTSGGYEQYF
TRBV28,TRBJ2-2,.,.,TGTGCCAGCACCCCGGGGGGCTACACCGGGGAGCTGTTTTTT,CASTPGGYTGELFF
TRBV21-1,TRBJ2-7,.,.,TGTGCCAGCACCCCGACAGGGGAGGTGGACGAGCAGTACTTC,CASTPTGEVDEQYF
TRBV9,TRBJ2-3,.,.,TGTGCCAGCAGCCTCCAAGGCGGTGCCTCGCATACGCAGTATTTT,CASSLQGGASHTQYF
TRBV7-2,TRBJ2-3,.,.,TGTGCCAGCAGCTTGGATAAACGACGCACAGATACGCAGTATTTT,CASSLDKRRTDTQYF
TRBV30,TRBJ2-7,.,few,TGTGCCTGGAGTGTACCCGACTACGAGCAGTACTTC,CAWSVPDYEQYF
TRBV11-2,TRBJ2-7,.,.,TGTGCCAGCAGCGAAAACCCAACCTACTCCTACGAGCAGTACTTC,CASSENPTYSYEQYF